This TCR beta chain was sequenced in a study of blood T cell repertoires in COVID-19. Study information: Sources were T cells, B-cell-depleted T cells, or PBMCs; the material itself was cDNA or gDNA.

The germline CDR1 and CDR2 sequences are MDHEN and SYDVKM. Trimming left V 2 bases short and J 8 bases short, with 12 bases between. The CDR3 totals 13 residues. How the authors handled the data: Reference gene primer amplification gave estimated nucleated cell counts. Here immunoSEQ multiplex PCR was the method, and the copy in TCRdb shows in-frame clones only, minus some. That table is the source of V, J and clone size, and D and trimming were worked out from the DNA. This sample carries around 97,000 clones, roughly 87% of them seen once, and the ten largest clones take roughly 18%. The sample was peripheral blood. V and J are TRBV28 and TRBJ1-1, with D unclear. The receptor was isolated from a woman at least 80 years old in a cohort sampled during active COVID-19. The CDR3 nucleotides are TGTGCCAGCAGTTTACGCCCGGACTCGGAAGCTTTCTTT. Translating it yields CASSLRPDSEAFF. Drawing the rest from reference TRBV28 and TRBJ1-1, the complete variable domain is DVKVTQSSRYLVKRTGEKVFLECVQDMDHENMFWYRQDPGLGLRLIYFSYDVKMKEKGDIPEGYSVSREKKERFSLILESASTNQTSMYLCASSLRPDSEAFFGQGTRLTVV.